A single sample is the source of the 13 T cell receptor beta chains below, sequenced in a study of CD8 T cells in Susac syndrome. Roughly 0.5 to 1 ug RNA was reverse transcribed with random hexamers. TCRdb recomputed calls from the immunoSEQ multiplex PCR reads with MiXCR, one row per CDR3 protein. The table has 95,000 to 150,000 distinct CDR3 sequences, 96% seen once; the top ten hold roughly 0.14%. Material for sequencing was CD4+ T cells from PBMCs. The receptors were gathered from a human donor with Susac syndrome.

The chain carries TRBV5-1 and TRBJ2-7; 7 bases fit TRBD2. The CDR3 covers 14 residues. After removal of 4 bases from V and 2 bases from J, the junction contained 6 bases not matched to a gene. The germline V gene has CDR1 SGHRS and CDR2 YFSETQ. The CDR3 sequence: CASSPSSGTYEQYF. The CDR3 bases are TGCGCCAGCAGCCCGTCTAGCGGTACCTACGAGCAGTACTTC.

This chain links TRBV5-6 with TRBJ2-1, with TRBD2 matching over 10 bases. V was pared by 1 base and J by 10 bases, with 5 bases of the junction left unmatched. The CDR3 is 14 residues long. Looked up from germline, CDR1 is SGHDT and CDR2 is YYEEEE. The CDR3: CASSLTSGINEQFF. In DNA, the CDR3 is TGTGCCAGCAGCTTGACTAGCGGGATTAACGAGCAGTTCTTC. The full variable domain, its missing parts supplied by reference TRBV5-6 and TRBJ2-1, is DAGVTQSPTHLIKTRGQQVTLRCSPKSGHDTVSWYQQALGQGPQFIFQYYEEEERQRGNFPDRFSGHQFPNYSSELNVNALLLGDSALYLCASSLTSGINEQFFGPGTRLTVL.

V usage is TRBV24-1 and J usage is TRBJ2-5, with 7 bases that match TRBD1. V was pared by 6 bases and J by 5 bases, with 8 bases of the junction left unmatched. Germline V gene data show CDR1 as KGHDR and CDR2 as SFDVKD. The CDR3 extends over 14 amino acids. The CDR3: CATSMGQPAETQYF. CDR3 bases: TGTGCCACCAGTATGGGACAGCCCGCGGAGACCCAGTACTTC.

The chain employs TRBV5-1 and TRBJ2-5; TRBD1 aligns across 9 bases. Germline CDR1 reads SGHRS; CDR2 reads YFSETQ. The trim removed 4 bases at V and 4 bases at J, leaving 5 bases unmatched. The CDR3 is 14 residues long. The CDR3 DNA reads TGCGCCAGCAGCGCGACAGGGGGGAGAGAGACCCAGTACTTC. This translates into CASSATGGRETQYF.

The J gene is TRBJ1-4, the V gene TRBV15, with TRBD1 identical over 11 bases. The V and J ends lost 5 bases and 5 bases, in that order; junction bases with no gene match: 4. This CDR3 comprises 15 residues. Per the germline V gene, CDR1 is LNHNV and CDR2 is YYDKDF (reference sequence). CDR3 nucleotide sequence: TGTGCCACCAGCCCCCGGACAGGGGGCAATGAAAAACTGTTTTTT. Its protein product is CATSPRTGGNEKLFF. The full variable domain, rest sourced from reference TRBV15 and TRBJ1-4, is DAMVIQNPRYQVTQFGKPVTLSCSQTLNHNVMYWYQQKSSQAPKLLFHYYDKDFNNEADTPDNFQSRRPNTSFCFLDIRSPGLGDTAMYLCATSPRTGGNEKLFFGSGTQLSVL.

The chain has TRBV4-2 and TRBJ1-4; no definite D call. Trimming stripped 4 bases from V and 8 bases from J, with 8 bases between. There are 12 residues in the CDR3. Germline V gives CDR1 LGHNA, CDR2 YNFKEQ. The CDR3 DNA reads as TGTGCCAGCAGCCCCGAAGGGGAAAAACTGTTTTTT. Translated: CASSPEGEKLFF.

The chain joins TRBV24-1 to TRBJ2-1; D unclear. Per germline, CDR1 KGHDR and CDR2 SFDVKD. The CDR3 consists of 14 residues. V dropped 2 bases and J dropped 7 bases, with 11 bases sitting between them. The CDR3 region is CATSDSNKVNEQFF. In DNA, the CDR3 is TGTGCCACCAGTGATTCAAATAAGGTAAATGAGCAGTTCTTC.

V and J are TRBV28 and TRBJ2-3; TRBD1 matches 7 bases. J lost 1 base, V lost 7 bases, and 5 bases had no gene match. This CDR3 contains 14 residues. Germline V CDR1 and CDR2: MDHEN, SYDVKM. The CDR3 region has the DNA TGTGCCAGCAACCCAGGACAGGGCACAGATACGCAGTATTTT. Amino acid sequence: CASNPGQGTDTQYF. Supplemented by reference TRBV28 and TRBJ2-3, the full variable domain reads DVKVTQSSRYLVKRTGEKVFLECVQDMDHENMFWYRQDPGLGLRLIYFSYDVKMKEKGDIPEGYSVSREKKERFSLILESASTNQTSMYLCASNPGQGTDTQYFGPGTRLTVL.

This chain links TRBV4-2 with TRBJ1-2; 7 nucleotides match TRBD1. Germline CDR1 reads LGHNA; CDR2 reads YNFKEQ. This CDR3 is built from 15 residues. V shed 0 bases, J shed 4 bases, and the junction held 5 bases outside the gene matches. DNA for the CDR3: TGTGCCAGCAGCCAAGAAGGGACAGACCCCTATGGCTACACCTTC. Translation gives CASSQEGTDPYGYTF.

This rearrangement joins TRBV7-3 to TRBJ2-3; a weak D match, TRBD1 (6 bases). The V end was cut by 6 bases, the J end by 6 bases, with 16 bases between. Germline V lookup: CDR1 SGHTA, CDR2 FQGTGA. The CDR3 contains 14 residues. Here the CDR3 reads CASSSTGPPDTQYF. CDR3 nucleotide sequence: TGTGCCAGCAGTTCGACAGGACCGCCGGATACGCAGTATTTT. The full variable domain, completed using reference TRBV7-3 and TRBJ2-3, is GAGVSQTPSNKVTEKGKYVELRCDPISGHTALYWYRQSLGQGPEFLIYFQGTGAADDSGLPNDRFFAVRPEGSVSTLKIQRTERGDSAVYLCASSSTGPPDTQYFGPGTRLTVL.

The V gene is TRBV7-2, the J gene TRBJ1-5; 9 bases agree with TRBD1. With 5 bases clipped from V and 0 bases from J, the junction kept 8 bases outside the gene matches. Germline V gene sequence: CDR1 SGHTA, CDR2 FQGNSA. There are 17 residues in the CDR3. CDR3 protein: CASSPRTGQGSNQPQHF. The CDR3, as DNA: TGTGCCAGCAGCCCGAGGACGGGACAGGGTAGCAATCAGCCCCAGCATTTT.

The chain combines TRBV28 with TRBJ1-4; TRBD1 aligns across 10 bases. The V segment lost 7 bases and the J segment 10 bases; nucleotides outside the gene matches: 9. Germline CDR1 is MDHEN and CDR2 is SYDVKM. The CDR3 extends over 14 amino acids. CDR3 nucleotides: TGTGCCAGCACCCTTTTCGGGACAGGGGCAAAACTGTTTTTT. This sequence encodes CASTLFGTGAKLFF.

This clonotype was seen a single time. This sequence joins TRBV24-1 and TRBJ2-1; 9 bases line up with TRBD1. V shed 9 bases and J 5 bases; nucleotides not matched to a gene: 10. The CDR3 totals 15 residues. Per the germline V gene, CDR1 is KGHDR and CDR2 is SFDVKD. This CDR3 reads CATAARGTGNNEQFF. CDR3 sequence (DNA): TGTGCCACCGCAGCCAGGGGGACAGGGAACAATGAGCAGTTCTTC.